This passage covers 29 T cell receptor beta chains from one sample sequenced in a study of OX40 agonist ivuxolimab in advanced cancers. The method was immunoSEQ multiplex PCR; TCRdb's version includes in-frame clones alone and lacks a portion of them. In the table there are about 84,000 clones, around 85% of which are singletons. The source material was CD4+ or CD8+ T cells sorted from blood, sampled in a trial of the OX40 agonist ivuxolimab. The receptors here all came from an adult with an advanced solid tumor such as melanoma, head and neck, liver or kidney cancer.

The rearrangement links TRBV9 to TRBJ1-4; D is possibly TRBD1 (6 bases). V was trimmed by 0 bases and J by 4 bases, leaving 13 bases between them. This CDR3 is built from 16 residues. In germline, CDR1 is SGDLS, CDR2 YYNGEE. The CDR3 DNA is TGTGCCAGCAGCGTAGATGAGGGGGGACGTAATGAAAAACTGTTTTTT. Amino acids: CASSVDEGGRNEKLFF.

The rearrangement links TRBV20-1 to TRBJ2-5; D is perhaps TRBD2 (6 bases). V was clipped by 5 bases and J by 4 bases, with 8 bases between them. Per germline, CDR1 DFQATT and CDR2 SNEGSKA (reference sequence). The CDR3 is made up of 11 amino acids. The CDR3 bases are TGCAGTGCTGCGGGGCGAGAGACCCAGTACTTC. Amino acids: CSAAGRETQYF.

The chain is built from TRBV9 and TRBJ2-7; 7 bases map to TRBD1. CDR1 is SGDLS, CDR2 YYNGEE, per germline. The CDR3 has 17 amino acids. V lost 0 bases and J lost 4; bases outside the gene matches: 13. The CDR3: CASSVGLEGSGGYEQYF. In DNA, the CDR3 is TGTGCCAGCAGCGTAGGACTCGAAGGATCAGGGGGATACGAGCAGTACTTC.

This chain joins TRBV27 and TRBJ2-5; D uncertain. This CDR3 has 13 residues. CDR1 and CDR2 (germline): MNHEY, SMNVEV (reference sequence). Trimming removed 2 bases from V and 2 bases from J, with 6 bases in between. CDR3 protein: CASSLRIQETQYF. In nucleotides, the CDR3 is TGTGCCAGCAGTTTACGAATTCAAGAGACCCAGTACTTC.

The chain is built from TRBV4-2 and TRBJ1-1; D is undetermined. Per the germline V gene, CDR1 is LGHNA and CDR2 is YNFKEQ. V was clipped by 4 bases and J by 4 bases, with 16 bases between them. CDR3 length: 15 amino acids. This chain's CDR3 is CASSPPTAAGTEAFF. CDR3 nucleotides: TGTGCCAGCAGCCCTCCCACAGCGGCGGGCACTGAAGCTTTCTTT.

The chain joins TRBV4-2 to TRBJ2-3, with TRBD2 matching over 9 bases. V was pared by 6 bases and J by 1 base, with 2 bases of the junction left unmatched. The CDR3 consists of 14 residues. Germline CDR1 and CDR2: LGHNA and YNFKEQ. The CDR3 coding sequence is TGTGCCAGCAGGGAGCGGGGGGGCACAGATACGCAGTATTTT. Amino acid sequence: CASRERGGTDTQYF.

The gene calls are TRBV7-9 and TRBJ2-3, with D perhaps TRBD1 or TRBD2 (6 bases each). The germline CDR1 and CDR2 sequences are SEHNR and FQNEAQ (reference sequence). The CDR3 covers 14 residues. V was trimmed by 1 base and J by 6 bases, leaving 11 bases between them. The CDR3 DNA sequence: TGTGCCAGCAGCTTAGTATCGGGGGCTGATACGCAGTATTTT. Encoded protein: CASSLVSGADTQYF.

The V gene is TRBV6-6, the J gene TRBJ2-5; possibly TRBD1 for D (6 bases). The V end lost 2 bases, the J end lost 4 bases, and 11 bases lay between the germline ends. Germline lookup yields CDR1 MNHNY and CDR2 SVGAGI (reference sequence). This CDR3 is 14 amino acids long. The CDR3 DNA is TGTGCCAGCAGTTACGGGGGCGTGACAGAGACCCAGTACTTC. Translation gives CASSYGGVTETQYF.

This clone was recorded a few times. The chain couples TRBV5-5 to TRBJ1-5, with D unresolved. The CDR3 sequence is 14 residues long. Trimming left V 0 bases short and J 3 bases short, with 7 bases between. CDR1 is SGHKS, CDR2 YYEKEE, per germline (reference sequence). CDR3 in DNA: TGTGCCAGCAGCTTGGGTCCGCTCAATCAGCCCCAGCATTTT. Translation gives CASSLGPLNQPQHF.

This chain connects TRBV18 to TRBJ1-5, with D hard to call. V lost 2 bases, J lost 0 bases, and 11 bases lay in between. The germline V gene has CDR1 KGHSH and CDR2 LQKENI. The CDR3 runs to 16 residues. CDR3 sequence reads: CASSPTGRNSNQPQHF. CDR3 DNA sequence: TGTGCCAGCTCACCAACCGGGAGAAATAGCAATCAGCCCCAGCATTTT.

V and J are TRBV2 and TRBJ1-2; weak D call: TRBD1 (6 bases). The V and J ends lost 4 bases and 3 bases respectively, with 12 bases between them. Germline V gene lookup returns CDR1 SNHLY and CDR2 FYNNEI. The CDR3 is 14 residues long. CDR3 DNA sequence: TGTGCCAGCAGTGCCGGGGGGGCTGACTATGGCTACACCTTC. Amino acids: CASSAGGADYGYTF.

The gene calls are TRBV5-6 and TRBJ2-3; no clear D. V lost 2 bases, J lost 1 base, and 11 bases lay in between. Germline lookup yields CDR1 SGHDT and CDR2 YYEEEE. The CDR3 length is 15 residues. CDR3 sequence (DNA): TGTGCCAGCAGCTTAATGGGTAGGGGCACAGATACGCAGTATTTT. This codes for CASSLMGRGTDTQYF.

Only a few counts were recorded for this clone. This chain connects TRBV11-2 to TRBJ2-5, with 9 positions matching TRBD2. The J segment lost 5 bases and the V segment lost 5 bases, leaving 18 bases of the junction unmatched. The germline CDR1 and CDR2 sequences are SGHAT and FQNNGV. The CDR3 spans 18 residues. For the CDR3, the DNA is TGTGCCAGCAGCCCCGGGCGGGGGGGGCCCCCCCAACGGGAGACCCAGTACTTC. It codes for CASSPGRGGPPQRETQYF.

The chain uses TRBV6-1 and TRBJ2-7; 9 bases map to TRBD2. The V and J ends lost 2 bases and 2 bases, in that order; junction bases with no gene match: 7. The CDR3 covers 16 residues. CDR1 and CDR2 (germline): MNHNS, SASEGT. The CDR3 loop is CASSEMALAGPYEQYF. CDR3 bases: TGTGCCAGCAGTGAAATGGCTCTAGCGGGACCCTACGAGCAGTACTTC.

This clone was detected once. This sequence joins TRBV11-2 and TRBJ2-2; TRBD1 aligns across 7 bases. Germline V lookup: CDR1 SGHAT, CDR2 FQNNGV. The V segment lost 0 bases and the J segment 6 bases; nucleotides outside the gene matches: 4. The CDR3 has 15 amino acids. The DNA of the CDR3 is TGTGCCAGCAGCTTAGATCGAGACAGGGCCGGGGAGCTGTTTTTT. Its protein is CASSLDRDRAGELFF.

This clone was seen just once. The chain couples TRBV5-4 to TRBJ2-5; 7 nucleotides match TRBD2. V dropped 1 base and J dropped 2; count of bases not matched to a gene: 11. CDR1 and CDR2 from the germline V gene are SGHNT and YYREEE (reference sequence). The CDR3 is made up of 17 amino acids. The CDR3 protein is CASSLSAGAQRQETQYF. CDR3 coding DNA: TGTGCCAGCAGCTTGTCGGCGGGAGCACAGAGACAAGAGACCCAGTACTTC.

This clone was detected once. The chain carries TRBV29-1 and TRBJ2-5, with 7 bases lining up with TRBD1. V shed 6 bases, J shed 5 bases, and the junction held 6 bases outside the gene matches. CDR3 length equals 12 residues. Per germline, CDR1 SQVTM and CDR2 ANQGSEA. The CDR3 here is CSVTTGIETQYF. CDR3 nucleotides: TGCAGCGTCACGACAGGGATCGAGACCCAGTACTTC.

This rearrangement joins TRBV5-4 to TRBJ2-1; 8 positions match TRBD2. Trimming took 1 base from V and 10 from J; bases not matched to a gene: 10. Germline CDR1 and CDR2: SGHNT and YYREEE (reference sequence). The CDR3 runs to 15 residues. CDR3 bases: TGTGCCAGCAGCTTGAAACGGGAGGGCCGAGGCGAGCAGTTCTTC. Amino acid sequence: CASSLKREGRGEQFF.

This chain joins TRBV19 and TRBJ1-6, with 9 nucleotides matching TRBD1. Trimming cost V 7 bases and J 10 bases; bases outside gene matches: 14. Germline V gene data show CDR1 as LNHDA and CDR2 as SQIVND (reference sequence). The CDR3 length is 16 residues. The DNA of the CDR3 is TGTGCCAGTAAGTCCGGGACAGGGAGCTTTCTCTCACCCCTCCACTTT. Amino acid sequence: CASKSGTGSFLSPLHF.

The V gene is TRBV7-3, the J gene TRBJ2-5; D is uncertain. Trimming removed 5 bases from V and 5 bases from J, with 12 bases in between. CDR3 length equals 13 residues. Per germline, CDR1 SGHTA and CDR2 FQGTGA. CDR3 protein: CASSPSPTETQYF. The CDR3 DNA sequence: TGTGCCAGCAGCCCATCCCCGACGGAGACCCAGTACTTC.

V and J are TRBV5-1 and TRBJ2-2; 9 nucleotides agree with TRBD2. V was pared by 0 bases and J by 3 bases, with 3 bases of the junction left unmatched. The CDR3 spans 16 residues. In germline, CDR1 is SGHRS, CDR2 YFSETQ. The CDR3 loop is CASSLVGLAHTGELFF. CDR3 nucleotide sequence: TGCGCCAGCAGCTTGGTGGGACTAGCCCACACCGGGGAGCTGTTTTTT.

The CDR3 sequence: CASSSDPFQEKLFF. The CDR3 DNA sequence: TGTGCCAGCAGCTCGGACCCTTTCCAAGAAAAACTGTTTTTT. The genes are TRBV7-2 and TRBJ1-4, with D unresolved. The CDR3 spans 14 residues. Germline CDR1 SGHTA, CDR2 FQGNSA. The V and J ends lost 4 bases and 8 bases respectively, with 14 bases between them.

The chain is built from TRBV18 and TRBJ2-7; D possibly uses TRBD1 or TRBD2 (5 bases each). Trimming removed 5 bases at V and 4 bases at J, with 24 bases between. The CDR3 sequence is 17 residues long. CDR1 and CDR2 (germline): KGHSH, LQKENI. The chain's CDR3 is CASSTRTGTSIGYEQYV. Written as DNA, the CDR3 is TGTGCCAGCTCAACCCGCACGGGGACCTCTATCGGGTACGAGCAGTACGTC.

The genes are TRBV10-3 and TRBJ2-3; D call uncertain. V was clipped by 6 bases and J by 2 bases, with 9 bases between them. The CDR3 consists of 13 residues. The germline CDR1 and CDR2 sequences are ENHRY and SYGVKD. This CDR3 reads CAIRSPTTDTQYF. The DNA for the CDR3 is TGTGCCATCAGGAGTCCAACCACAGATACGCAGTATTTT.

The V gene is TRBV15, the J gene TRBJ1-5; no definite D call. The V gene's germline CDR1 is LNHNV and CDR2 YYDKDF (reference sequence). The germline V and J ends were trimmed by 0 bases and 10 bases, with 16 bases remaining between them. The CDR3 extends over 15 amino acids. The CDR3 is CATSRDTERRLPQHF. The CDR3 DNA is TGTGCCACCAGCAGAGATACGGAGCGACGCCTCCCCCAGCATTTT.

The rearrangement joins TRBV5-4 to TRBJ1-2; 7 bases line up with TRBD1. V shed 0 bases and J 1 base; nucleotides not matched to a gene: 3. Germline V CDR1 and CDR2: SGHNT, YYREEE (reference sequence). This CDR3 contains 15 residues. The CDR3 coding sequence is TGTGCCAGCAGCTTGGGACAGGGCTTTAACTATGGCTACACCTTC. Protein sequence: CASSLGQGFNYGYTF.

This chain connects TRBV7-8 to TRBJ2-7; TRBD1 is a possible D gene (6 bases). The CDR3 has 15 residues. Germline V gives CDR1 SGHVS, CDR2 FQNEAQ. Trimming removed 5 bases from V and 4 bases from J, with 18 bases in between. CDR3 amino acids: CASSPKATGSYEQYF. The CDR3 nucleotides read TGTGCCAGCAGCCCAAAGGCAACAGGGAGTTACGAGCAGTACTTC. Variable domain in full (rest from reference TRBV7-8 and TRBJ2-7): GAGVSQSPRYKVAKRGQDVALRCDPISGHVSLFWYQQALGQGPEFLTYFQNEAQLDKSGLPSDRFFAERPEGSVSTLKIQRTQQEDSAVYLCASSPKATGSYEQYFGPGTRLTVT.

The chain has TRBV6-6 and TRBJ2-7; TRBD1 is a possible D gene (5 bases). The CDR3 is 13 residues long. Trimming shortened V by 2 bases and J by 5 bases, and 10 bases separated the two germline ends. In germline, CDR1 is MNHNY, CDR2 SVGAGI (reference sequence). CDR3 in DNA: TGTGCCAGCAGTTACCCAGGGTGGAACGAGCAGTACGTC. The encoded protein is CASSYPGWNEQYV.

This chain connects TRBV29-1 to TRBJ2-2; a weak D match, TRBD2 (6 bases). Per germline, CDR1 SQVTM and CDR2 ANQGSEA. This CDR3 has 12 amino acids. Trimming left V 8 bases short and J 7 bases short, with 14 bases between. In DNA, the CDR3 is TGCAGCTCACGGAGGGGCAACGGGGAGCTGTTTTTT. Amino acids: CSSRRGNGELFF.